Reported below is one TCR beta chain. Its antigen is still unknown. The record originates from a study of CD8+CD57+ T cells in acquired aplastic anemia. Study-wide points: The CD8+ Simpson's diversity of patients and controls was not significantly different.

Individuals selected for sequencing had exhibited CD8+CD57+ cell expansion on flow cytometry. The study sampled blood from patients who had received no therapy. This CDR3 spans 14 amino acids. Germline V lookup: CDR1 KGHDR, CDR2 SFDVKD. V trimming: 10 bases; J trimming: 0 bases; junction bases outside the gene matches: 6. Genomic DNA served as template for TCR beta VDJ and CDR3 profiling. TCRdb ran MiXCR on the reads and lists one entry per CDR3 protein. The sample has 400,000 to 600,000 distinct CDR3 sequences, under 40% seen once. Specimen: sorted CD4+, CD8+, or CD8+CD57+ T cells (not recorded which) from PBMCs. This sequence originates from a human donor with aplastic anemia. The chain couples TRBV24-1 to TRBJ2-7; 9 bases agree with TRBD1. The CDR3 DNA sequence: TGTGCCACAGCCCGGACAGGGGTCTCCTACGAGCAGTACTTC. Translated, it gives CATARTGVSYEQYF.